The 20 T cell receptor beta chains reported below all come from one sample, sequenced in a study of blood T cells in healthy people across ages. Combining a sample-barcoded 5' primer with a J-beta primer mix, a second PCR ran for about 7 to 12 cycles. From the 5' RACE reads, TCRdb called clonotypes with MiXCR, one entry per CDR3 protein. This sample has 1,800,000 or so distinct CDR3 sequences; about two fifths occur once, and the top ten carry 23%. Sequencing used blood. The receptors here all came from a human donor in good health.

The V gene is TRBV18, the J gene TRBJ2-1; perhaps TRBD2 as D (5 bases). The CDR3 consists of 18 residues. Germline CDR1 and CDR2: KGHSH and LQKENI. V was cut by 0 bases and J by 1 base, with 16 bases left in between. The CDR3 protein is CASSPPTTADGSYNEQFF. Written as DNA, the CDR3 is TGTGCCAGCTCACCACCAACAACAGCGGACGGGTCCTACAATGAGCAGTTCTTC.

Ten or more counts support this clonotype. J is TRBJ2-5 and V is TRBV7-2; D gene unclear. The CDR3 has 13 residues. Trimming stripped 3 bases from V and 2 bases from J, with 7 bases between. CDR1 is SGHTA, CDR2 FQGNSA, per germline. The chain's CDR3 is CASSFRVQETQYF. The DNA of the CDR3 is TGTGCCAGCAGCTTCAGAGTACAAGAGACCCAGTACTTC.

The gene calls are TRBV7-9 and TRBJ2-1; no firm D call. The CDR3 covers 15 residues. The germline V and J ends were trimmed by 5 bases and 4 bases, with 15 bases remaining between them. Germline V gene lookup returns CDR1 SEHNR and CDR2 FQNEAQ (reference sequence). CDR3 region: CASSRGLDGYNEQFF. Written as DNA, the CDR3 is TGTGCCAGCAGCCGTGGGTTAGATGGTTACAATGAGCAGTTCTTC.

The rearrangement links TRBV6-2 or TRBV6-3 to TRBJ2-6; D unclear. Trimming stripped 2 bases from V and 2 bases from J, with 10 bases between. CDR1 and CDR2 from the germline V gene are MNHEY and SVGEGT. The CDR3 covers 16 residues. CDR3 DNA sequence: TGTGCCAGCAGTTACACCATAGCCCCTGGGGCCAACGTCCTGACTTTC. Amino acids: CASSYTIAPGANVLTF.

This clonotype was seen more than once but under ten times. This rearrangement joins TRBV24-1 to TRBJ1-1; D is uncertain. The V gene's germline CDR1 is KGHDR and CDR2 SFDVKD. V was trimmed by 7 bases and J by 10 bases, leaving 15 bases between them. The CDR3 extends over 12 amino acids. The CDR3 sequence is CATRDEHGRAFF. CDR3 coding DNA: TGTGCCACCAGGGACGAACACGGGAGAGCTTTCTTT.

The V and J genes are TRBV28 and TRBJ1-2, with 9 nucleotides matching TRBD1. CDR1 is MDHEN, CDR2 SYDVKM, per germline. CDR3 size: 14 residues. J lost 7 bases, V lost 5 bases, and 8 bases had no gene match. DNA of the CDR3: TGTGCCAGCAGTCTCTCACAGGGGGCGTTTGGCTACACCTTC. Its translation: CASSLSQGAFGYTF.

The chain couples TRBV4-1 to TRBJ2-3; weak D call: TRBD1 (6 bases). V was trimmed by 4 bases and J by 5 bases, leaving 16 bases between them. The CDR3 runs 15 residues. Per germline, CDR1 MGHRA and CDR2 YSYEKL. CDR3 loop: CASSLREGVRDTQYF. The CDR3, as DNA: TGCGCCAGCAGCCTCAGAGAGGGGGTTAGAGATACGCAGTATTTT.

This clonotype came up a few times. The V call is TRBV7-2, the J call TRBJ2-5; the match to TRBD1 covers 8 bases. The germline CDR1 and CDR2 sequences are SGHTA and FQGNSA. The V gene end was trimmed by 5 bases and the J gene end by 2 bases; junction bases not matched to a gene: 10. The CDR3 spans 16 residues. The CDR3 loop is CASSPQSHRGQETQYF. CDR3 bases: TGTGCCAGCAGCCCCCAAAGCCACAGGGGGCAAGAGACCCAGTACTTC.

This clonotype has a single count. No DNA is shown, since the ends of the CDR3 on it are uncertain; the CDR3 is the one TCRdb lists. CDR3 in amino acids: CASSVGRGSSSYNELFF. This chain links TRBV19 with TRBJ2-1; TRBD1, the D gene given by the table, was not confirmed from the DNA. The CDR3 sequence runs 17 residues, both termini included. Per the germline V gene, CDR1 is LNHDA and CDR2 is SQIVND (reference sequence).

Concerning this clonotype: A read error may produce the germline difference seen at one junction end. This sequence joins TRBV6-5 and TRBJ1-1; D is unclear. The germline V gene has CDR1 MNHEY and CDR2 SVGAGI. This CDR3 region has 16 residues. The CDR3 spells CASGYSGAGLNTEAFF. The CDR3 DNA reads TGTGCCAGCGGTTACTCTGGAGCAGGCTTGAACACTGAAGCTTTCTTT.

In its sample, this clonotype was seen a few times. The junction and the germline gene differ at one end; a read error may be behind it. The chain carries TRBV7-6 and TRBJ2-5, with D unresolved. Germline CDR1 and CDR2: SGHVS and FNYEAQ. The CDR3 covers 12 residues. The DNA for the CDR3 is TGTGCCAGCAGCCCCCACCAAGAGACCCGGTACTTC. Amino acid sequence: CASSPHQETRYF.

The chain recombines TRBV12-3 or TRBV12-4 with TRBJ1-2; tentative D call: TRBD1 (5 bases). This CDR3 has 13 residues. The V and J ends lost 6 bases and 8 bases respectively, with 16 bases between them. Written as DNA, the CDR3 is TGTGCCAGCAGCTCCCAGGGATTTAAAGGCTACACCTTC. It encodes CASSSQGFKGYTF.

CDR3 amino acids: CASSQVRAGGMEETQYF. CDR3 DNA sequence: TGTGCCAGCAGCCAAGTGAGAGCGGGGGGTATGGAGGAGACCCAGTACTTC. This chain joins TRBV3-1 and TRBJ2-5; 9 bases map to TRBD2. The CDR3 has 17 amino acids. The J segment lost 5 bases and the V segment lost 1 base, leaving 11 bases of the junction unmatched. Germline V gene lookup returns CDR1 LGHDT and CDR2 YNNKEL (reference sequence).

This chain connects TRBV20-1 to TRBJ2-7; the D is unclear. Trimming removed 5 bases at V and 6 bases at J, with 8 bases between. Germline assignment: CDR1 DFQATT and CDR2 SNEGSKA (reference sequence). The length of the CDR3 is 10 residues. DNA of the CDR3: TGCAGTGCTGGCACAATCGAGCAGTACTTC. Its protein is CSAGTIEQYF.

The rearrangement joins TRBV27 to TRBJ1-5; D is unclear. The V end was cut by 8 bases, the J end by 2 bases, with 13 bases between. The CDR3 is 14 amino acids. From germline, CDR1 is MNHEY and CDR2 SMNVEV (reference sequence). The CDR3 bases are TGTGCCAGCTGGAATATTGGGGGCAATCAGCCCCAGCATTTT. Protein product: CASWNIGGNQPQHF.

The V and J genes are TRBV20-1 and TRBJ2-3; TRBD1 matches 9 bases. The CDR3 sequence is 14 residues long. Germline V gene sequence: CDR1 DFQATT, CDR2 SNEGSKA (reference sequence). The J segment lost 7 bases and the V segment lost 3 bases, leaving 8 bases of the junction unmatched. The CDR3 DNA reads as TGCAGTGCTAGCGACAGGGGGTGGTTAAATACGCAGTATTTT. This translates into CSASDRGWLNTQYF.

This clonotype has more than one count but fewer than ten. The chain joins TRBV4-3 to TRBJ2-1, with D perhaps TRBD1 (5 bases). The CDR3 sequence is 15 residues long. V gave up 4 bases and J gave up 8 bases, with 18 bases separating them. CDR1 is LGHNA and CDR2 is YSLEER in the germline V gene. CDR3 coding DNA: TGCGCCAGCAGCCCCCGACAGCTAAGGCTCCATGAGCAGTTCTTC. Protein: CASSPRQLRLHEQFF.

This clonotype was detected a few times. The chain joins TRBV4-2 to TRBJ2-7, with no clear D. This CDR3 has 11 amino acids. Germline V CDR1 and CDR2: LGHNA, YNFKEQ. Trimming stripped 5 bases from V and 4 bases from J, with 6 bases between. Here the CDR3 DNA reads TGTGCCAGCAGCGAACAATACGAGCAGTACTTC. Its protein product is CASSEQYEQYF.

The chain uses TRBV7-9 and TRBJ2-7, with D tentatively TRBD1 or TRBD2 (7 bases each). CDR1 is SEHNR and CDR2 is FQNEAQ in the germline V gene (reference sequence). V shed 1 base and J shed 5 bases, with 15 bases lying between them. This CDR3 is 15 amino acids long. CDR3 sequence: CASSLGEAGGDEQYF. The CDR3 nucleotides read TGTGCCAGCAGCTTAGGAGAGGCAGGGGGGGACGAGCAGTACTTC.

V usage is TRBV6-5 and J usage is TRBJ1-2; D possibly corresponds to TRBD1 (5 bases). Germline V gives CDR1 MNHEY, CDR2 SVGAGI. The CDR3 totals 17 residues. V gave up 4 bases and J gave up 1 base, with 19 bases separating them. The CDR3: CASSSGDGTSFNYGYTF. DNA of the CDR3: TGTGCCAGCAGTTCGGGGGACGGGACTTCTTTTAACTATGGCTACACCTTC.